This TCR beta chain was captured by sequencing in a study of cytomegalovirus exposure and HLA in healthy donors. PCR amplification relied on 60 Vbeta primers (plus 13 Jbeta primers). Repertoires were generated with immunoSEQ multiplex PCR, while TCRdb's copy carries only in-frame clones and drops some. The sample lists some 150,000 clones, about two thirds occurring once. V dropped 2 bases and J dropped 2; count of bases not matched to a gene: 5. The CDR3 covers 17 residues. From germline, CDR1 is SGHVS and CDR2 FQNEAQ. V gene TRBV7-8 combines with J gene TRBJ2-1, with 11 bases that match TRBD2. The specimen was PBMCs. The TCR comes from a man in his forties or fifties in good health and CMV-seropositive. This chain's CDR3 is CASSLSSGLAAYNEQFF. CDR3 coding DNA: TGTGCCAGCAGCTTATCTTCGGGACTAGCGGCCTACAATGAGCAGTTCTTC.